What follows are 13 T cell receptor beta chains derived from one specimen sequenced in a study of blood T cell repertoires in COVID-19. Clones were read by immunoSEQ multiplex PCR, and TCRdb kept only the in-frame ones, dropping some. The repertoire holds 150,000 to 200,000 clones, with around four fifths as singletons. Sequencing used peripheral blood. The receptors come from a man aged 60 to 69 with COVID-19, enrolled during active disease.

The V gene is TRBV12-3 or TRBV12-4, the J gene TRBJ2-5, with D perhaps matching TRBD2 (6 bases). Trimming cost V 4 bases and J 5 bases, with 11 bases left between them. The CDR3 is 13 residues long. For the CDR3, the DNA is TGTGCCAGCAGTTGGAGGGCGGGGGAGACCCAGTACTTC. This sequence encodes CASSWRAGETQYF.

CDR3 nucleotide sequence: TGTGCCAGCAGTCCCGACAGGGCTCGTCCCGGGGGCTATGGCTACACCTTC. Protein: CASSPDRARPGGYGYTF. The genes are TRBV6-2 or TRBV6-3 and TRBJ1-2, with TRBD1 matching 7 bases. In germline, CDR1 is MNHEY, CDR2 SVGEGT. After removal of 5 bases from V and 4 bases from J, the junction contained 16 bases not matched to a gene. The CDR3 extends over 17 amino acids.

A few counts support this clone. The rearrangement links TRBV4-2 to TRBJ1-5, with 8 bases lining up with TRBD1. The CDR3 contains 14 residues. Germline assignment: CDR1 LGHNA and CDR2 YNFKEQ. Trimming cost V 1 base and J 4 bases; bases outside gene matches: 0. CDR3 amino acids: CASSQGTGNQPQHF. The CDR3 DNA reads TGTGCCAGCAGCCAAGGGACAGGGAATCAGCCCCAGCATTTT.

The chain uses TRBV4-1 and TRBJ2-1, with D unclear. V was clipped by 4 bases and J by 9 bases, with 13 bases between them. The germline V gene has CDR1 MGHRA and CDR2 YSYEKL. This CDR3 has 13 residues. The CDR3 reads CASSLPQLGEQFF. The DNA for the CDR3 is TGCGCCAGCAGCCTCCCACAGTTGGGTGAGCAGTTCTTC.

DNA for the CDR3: TGCGCCAGCATTCTTTTAGGGACAGATAACACCGGGGAGCTGTTTTTT. Protein product: CASILLGTDNTGELFF. V and J are TRBV5-1 and TRBJ2-2; 7 bases match TRBD1. The V gene's germline CDR1 is SGHRS and CDR2 YFSETQ. J gave up 2 bases and V 6 bases, and 10 bases lay outside the gene matches. This CDR3 has 16 amino acids.

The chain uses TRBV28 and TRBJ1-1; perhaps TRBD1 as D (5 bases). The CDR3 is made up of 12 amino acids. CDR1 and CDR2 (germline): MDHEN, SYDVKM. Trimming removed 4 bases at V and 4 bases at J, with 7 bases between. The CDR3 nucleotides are TGTGCCAGCAGTTCAGGGATCACTGAAGCTTTCTTT. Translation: CASSSGITEAFF.

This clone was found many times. CDR3 sequence (DNA): TGTGCCAGCAGTTGGACAGGGGATAACTATGGCTACACCTTC. It translates to CASSWTGDNYGYTF. This chain uses TRBV27 with TRBJ1-2, with 9 bases lining up with TRBD1. This CDR3 is 14 amino acids long. Germline CDR1 MNHEY, CDR2 SMNVEV (reference sequence). Trimming took 4 bases from V and 1 from J; bases not matched to a gene: 1.

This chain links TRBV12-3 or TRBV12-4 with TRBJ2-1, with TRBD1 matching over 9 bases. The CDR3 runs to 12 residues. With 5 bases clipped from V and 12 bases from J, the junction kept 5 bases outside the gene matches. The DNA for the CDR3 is TGTGCCAGCAGTGGGGGACAGGGTGCGCAGTTCTTC. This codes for CASSGGQGAQFF.

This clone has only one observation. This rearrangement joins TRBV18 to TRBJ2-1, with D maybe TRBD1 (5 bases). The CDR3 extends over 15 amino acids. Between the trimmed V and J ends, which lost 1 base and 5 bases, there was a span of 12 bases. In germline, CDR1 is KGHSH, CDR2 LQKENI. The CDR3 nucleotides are TGTGCCAGCTCACCACAGGGGCCAACTAACAATGAGCAGTTCTTC. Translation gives CASSPQGPTNNEQFF.

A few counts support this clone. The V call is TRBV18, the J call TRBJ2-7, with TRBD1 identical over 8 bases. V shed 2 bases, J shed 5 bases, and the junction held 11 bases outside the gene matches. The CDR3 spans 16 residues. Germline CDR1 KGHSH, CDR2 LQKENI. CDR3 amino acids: CASSPRSGTGEHEQYF. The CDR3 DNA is TGTGCCAGCTCACCAAGATCGGGGACAGGAGAACACGAGCAGTACTTC.

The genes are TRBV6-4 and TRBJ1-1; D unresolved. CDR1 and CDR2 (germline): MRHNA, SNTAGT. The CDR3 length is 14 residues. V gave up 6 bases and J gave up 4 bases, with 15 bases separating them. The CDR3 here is CASSPGPGVTEAFF. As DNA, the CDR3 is TGTGCCAGCAGCCCCGGGCCCGGGGTCACTGAAGCTTTCTTT.

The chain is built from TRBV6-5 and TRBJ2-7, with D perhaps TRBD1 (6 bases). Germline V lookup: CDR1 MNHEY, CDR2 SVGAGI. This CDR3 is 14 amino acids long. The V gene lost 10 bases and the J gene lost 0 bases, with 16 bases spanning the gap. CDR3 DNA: TGTGCCATCCCGGGAACAGGGAGCTCCTACGAGCAGTACTTC. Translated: CAIPGTGSSYEQYF.

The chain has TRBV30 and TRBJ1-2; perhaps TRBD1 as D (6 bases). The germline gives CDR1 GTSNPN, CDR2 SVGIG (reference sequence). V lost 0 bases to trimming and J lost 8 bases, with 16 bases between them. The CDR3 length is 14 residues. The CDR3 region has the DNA TGTGCCTGGAGTGTTTCCTGGGCAGGGGAAGGCTACACCTTC. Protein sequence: CAWSVSWAGEGYTF.